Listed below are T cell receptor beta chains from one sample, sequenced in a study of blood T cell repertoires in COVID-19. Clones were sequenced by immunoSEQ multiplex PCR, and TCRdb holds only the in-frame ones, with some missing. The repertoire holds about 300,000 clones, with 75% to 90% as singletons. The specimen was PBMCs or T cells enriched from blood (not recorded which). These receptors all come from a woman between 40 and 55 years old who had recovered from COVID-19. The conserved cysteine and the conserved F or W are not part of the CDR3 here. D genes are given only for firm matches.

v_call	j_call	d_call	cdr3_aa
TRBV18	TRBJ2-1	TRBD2	ASSPTLAGANNEQF
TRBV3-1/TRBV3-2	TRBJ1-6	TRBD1	ASSLRGLNSPLH
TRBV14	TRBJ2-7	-	ASSQENYEQY
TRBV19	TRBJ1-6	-	ASSERVGSPLH
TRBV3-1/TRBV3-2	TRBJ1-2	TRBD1	ASSGTGVGYT
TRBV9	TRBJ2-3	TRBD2	ASSWTSGNPTDTQY
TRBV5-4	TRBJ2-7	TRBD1	ASSSGGAGGYYEQY
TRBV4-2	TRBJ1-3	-	ASSHDRSKGSGNTIY
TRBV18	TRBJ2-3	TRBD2	ASSPANGAGSTDTQY
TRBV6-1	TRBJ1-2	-	ASSEAQGVFYGYT
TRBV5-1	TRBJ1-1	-	ASRYRDSSEAF
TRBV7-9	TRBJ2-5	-	ASLIPGQETQY
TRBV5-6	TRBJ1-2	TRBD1	ASSLTGGPETYGYT
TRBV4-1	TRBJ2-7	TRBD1	ASSQVGGRSYEQY
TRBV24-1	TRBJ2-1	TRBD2	ATSDSRLADEQF
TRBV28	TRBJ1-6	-	ASSSPSSISPLH
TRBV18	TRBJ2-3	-	ASSLGGTDTQY
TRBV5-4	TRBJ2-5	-	ASSSPWGQQQETQY
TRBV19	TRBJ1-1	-	ASSLDFALNTEAF
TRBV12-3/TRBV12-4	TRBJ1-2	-	ASTLGQGGYT
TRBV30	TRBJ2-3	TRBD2	AWKWGGDGSSTDTQY
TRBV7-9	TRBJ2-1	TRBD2	ASSSAPTSGRSYNEQF
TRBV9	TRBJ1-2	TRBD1	ASSATPGQGAGGYT
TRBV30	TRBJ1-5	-	AWSGGANQPQH
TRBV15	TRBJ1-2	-	ATSSRRGYGYT
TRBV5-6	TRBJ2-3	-	ASSLRQGRVSTDTQY
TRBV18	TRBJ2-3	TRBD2	ASSPGTGRLAGRGQY
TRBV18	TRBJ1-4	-	ASSLLDGGTNEKLF
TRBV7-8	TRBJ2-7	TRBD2	ASSLALGLALSYEQY
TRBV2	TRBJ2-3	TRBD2	ASSRLAGSADTQY
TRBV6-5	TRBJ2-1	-	ASRMTGPNEQF
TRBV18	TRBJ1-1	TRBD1	ASSPYGQGNTEAF
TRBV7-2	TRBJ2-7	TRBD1	ASSPDRGAYEQY
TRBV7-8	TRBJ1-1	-	ASTNQGYDTEAF
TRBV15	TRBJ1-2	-	ATSPIRGGAGYGYT
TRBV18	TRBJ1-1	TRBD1	ASSPQGAQDQAF
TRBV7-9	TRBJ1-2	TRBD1	ASSDREVDGYT
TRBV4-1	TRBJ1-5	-	ASSQDSGLGRINQPQH
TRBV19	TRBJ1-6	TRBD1	ASSMEQGDSPLH